This TCR beta chain was recovered during a study of T-cell reconstitution after alpha-beta-depleted transplantation in children. Unique molecular identifiers featured in how the TCRbeta library was prepared. Each CDR3 protein gets one entry after TCRdb re-called the PCR reads with MiXCR. The sample carries about 300,000 distinct CDR3 sequences, about 9.4% recorded once. This clonotype was observed many times. The target antigen is unknown. Study-level results: Certain patients had high TCRbeta diversity at day 60, and it came from recipient T cells and thymic progenitors that survived. Among T cells one year after transplant, newly produced cells accounted for most counts and diversity. Several hundred graft clones that had expanded were reportedly the source of alpha-beta T cells about two months after transplant.

This TCR came from a boy in the first two years of life with acute myeloid leukemia, due to receive a stem cell transplant. Sequenced here: PBMCs, sampled before TCRalphabeta/CD19-depleted stem cell transplant.

CDR3 loop: CASSLGTGGFTDTQYF. CDR3 nucleotide sequence: TGTGCCAGCAGCTTAGGGACAGGGGGATTCACAGATACGCAGTATTTT. This chain uses TRBV7-2 with TRBJ2-3; 10 bases match TRBD1. Germline CDR1 is SGHTA and CDR2 is FQGNSA. V trimming: 1 base; J trimming: 2 bases; junction bases outside the gene matches: 3. The CDR3 consists of 16 residues.